Included here is one T cell receptor beta chain sequence, with context. Its antigen is unknown. This specimen comes from a study of T cells in tuberculosis. The wider study: In South Africa, adults with active tuberculosis were compared with IGRA-negative and latently infected IGRA-positive adolescents. Within 7 days of starting treatment, or before, PBMC were stored.

Study-level results: Shorter CDR3-alpha in active tuberculosis partly drove smaller distances.

V lost 6 bases to trimming and J lost 3 bases; unmatched junction nucleotides: 13. This CDR3 has 16 residues. Germline CDR1 reads MDHEN; CDR2 reads SYDVKM. Documented time point: new active TB diagnosis, blood taken before or within 7 days of starting treatment. Each clinical donor contributed on average around 100,000 T cells from unsorted cryopreserved PBMC. Here immunoSEQ multiplex PCR was the method, and the copy in TCRdb shows in-frame clones only, minus some. Of some 49,000 clones listed, nearly 95% are singletons. This TCR was sampled from an adult with tuberculosis. Here the sequenced sample was PBMCs, taken at tuberculosis diagnosis. J is TRBJ2-7 and V is TRBV28; the match to TRBD2 covers 8 bases. The CDR3 reads CASRMGLGWGDYEQYF. The CDR3 nucleotides read TGTGCCAGCAGAATGGGACTAGGGTGGGGGGACTACGAGCAGTACTTC.